These 16 T cell receptor beta chains came from one sample sequenced in a study of lymphopenia after photon versus proton radiotherapy. Sequenced by immunoSEQ multiplex PCR; TCRdb stores in-frame clones only, minus some. Altogether approximately 91,000 clones are present, around 82% being singletons, with the ten largest covering over 1.1%. Source: peripheral blood, taken from a patient treated with proton-based radiotherapy. The receptors shown here come from a man in his 60s with pancreatic cancer.

V and J are TRBV13 and TRBJ2-3, with 7 bases fitting TRBD2. In germline, CDR1 is PRHDT, CDR2 FYEKMQ (reference sequence). The junction had 3 bases not matched to a gene; V was cut back by 2 bases and J by 1 base. The length of the CDR3 is 15 residues. The CDR3 DNA follows: TGTGCCAGCAGCTTAAAGGGAGGGGGCACAGATACGCAGTATTTT. As protein: CASSLKGGGTDTQYF.

V gene TRBV10-3 combines with J gene TRBJ1-2; possibly TRBD1 for D (5 bases). The germline V gene encodes CDR1 ENHRY and CDR2 SYGVKD. The CDR3 extends over 12 amino acids. Trimming took 10 bases from V and 2 from J, leaving 11 bases between them. Here the CDR3 reads CATLTENYGYTF. The CDR3 DNA follows: TGTGCCACTCTGACAGAGAACTATGGCTACACCTTC.

The chain has TRBV30 and TRBJ2-2; D gene unclear. This CDR3 is built from 12 residues. The ends were cut back, 3 bases at V and 6 bases at J, with 8 bases in the middle. Per germline, CDR1 GTSNPN and CDR2 SVGIG (reference sequence). This CDR3 is CAWRPGPGELFF. The CDR3 DNA reads TGTGCCTGGAGACCCGGTCCCGGGGAGCTGTTTTTT.

The chain links TRBV2 to TRBJ2-2; possibly TRBD1 or TRBD2 for D (5 bases each). Germline loops: CDR1 SNHLY, CDR2 FYNNEI. Trimming removed 5 bases from V and 4 bases from J, with 8 bases in between. The CDR3 is made up of 13 amino acids. The CDR3 loop reads CASSLGTTGELFF. The CDR3 bases are TGTGCCAGCAGTCTAGGGACCACCGGGGAGCTGTTTTTT.

This chain connects TRBV7-9 to TRBJ1-5, with D possibly being TRBD1 (6 bases). The V gene's germline CDR1 is SEHNR and CDR2 FQNEAQ (reference sequence). The CDR3 spans 14 residues. V was clipped by 3 bases and J by 10 bases, with 16 bases between them. CDR3 DNA: TGTGCCAGCAGCTTGGACAGCGAGGCAAGCCCCCAGCATTTT. Translated, it gives CASSLDSEASPQHF.

The count of this clone is one. The genes are TRBV7-9 and TRBJ2-5; D is possibly TRBD1 or TRBD2 (5 bases each). Looked up from germline, CDR1 is SEHNR and CDR2 is FQNEAQ (reference sequence). V lost 4 bases to trimming and J lost 1 base, with 16 bases between them. The CDR3 is made up of 16 amino acids. CDR3 region: CASSSPRGTSQETQYF. The CDR3 DNA follows: TGTGCCAGCAGCTCCCCCCGAGGGACCAGCCAAGAGACCCAGTACTTC. Based on the CDR3 plus reference TRBV7-9 and TRBJ2-5, the full variable domain is DTGVSQNPRHKITKRGQNVTFRCDPISEHNRLYWYRQTLGQGPEFLTYFQNEAQLEKSRLLSDRFSAERPKGSFSTLEIQRTEQGDSAMYLCASSSPRGTSQETQYFGPGTRLLVL.

V is TRBV28 and J is TRBJ2-2, with D possibly being TRBD1 (6 bases). The V end was cut by 2 bases, the J end by 5 bases, with 15 bases between. CDR3 size: 16 residues. The germline V gene has CDR1 MDHEN and CDR2 SYDVKM. CDR3 protein: CASSLGPQGWTGELFF. The CDR3 DNA is TGTGCCAGCAGTTTAGGGCCGCAGGGGTGGACCGGGGAGCTGTTTTTT.

This chain's CDR3 is CAISGSPGLAGGRPYNEQFF. DNA of the CDR3: TGTGCCATCAGTGGGAGTCCGGGACTAGCGGGAGGCCGCCCCTACAATGAGCAGTTCTTC. The rearrangement links TRBV10-3 to TRBJ2-1; 15 positions agree with TRBD2. Germline loops: CDR1 ENHRY, CDR2 SYGVKD. Trimming took 4 bases from V and 2 from J; bases not matched to a gene: 12. This CDR3 contains 20 residues.

The CDR3 spells CASSVNDYNEQFF. Here the CDR3 DNA reads TGTGCCAGCAGCGTAAACGACTACAATGAGCAGTTCTTC. This rearrangement joins TRBV9 to TRBJ2-1; D is uncertain. The V gene lost 1 base and the J gene lost 3 bases, with 5 bases spanning the gap. Germline CDR1 SGDLS, CDR2 YYNGEE. The CDR3 has 13 amino acids.

This chain connects TRBV28 to TRBJ2-6; 11 bases fit TRBD1. J gave up 2 bases and V 11 bases, and 5 bases lay outside the gene matches. The germline V gene encodes CDR1 MDHEN and CDR2 SYDVKM. The CDR3 runs 15 residues. CDR3 sequence: CASGTGGTGANVLTF. For the CDR3, the DNA is TGTGCCTCCGGGACAGGGGGAACTGGGGCCAACGTCCTGACTTTC.

This clone was seen a few times. The chain joins TRBV18 to TRBJ2-7; possible D gene TRBD1, 5 bases. Per germline, CDR1 KGHSH and CDR2 LQKENI. Trimming removed 3 bases at V and 3 bases at J, with 9 bases between. The CDR3 extends over 13 amino acids. The CDR3 DNA is TGTGCCAGCTCACCGGGGCCCTACTACGAGCAGTACTTC. Its protein is CASSPGPYYEQYF.

This chain's CDR3 is CASSPPGVFTEAFF. The CDR3 coding sequence is TGTGCCAGCTCACCACCAGGGGTGTTCACTGAAGCTTTCTTT. J is TRBJ1-1 and V is TRBV18, with D possibly being TRBD1 (5 bases). V shed 0 bases and J shed 4 bases, with 9 bases lying between them. Per germline, CDR1 KGHSH and CDR2 LQKENI. CDR3 length: 14 residues. The entire variable domain, with the rest obtained from reference TRBV18 and TRBJ1-1, is as follows: NAGVMQNPRHLVRRRGQEARLRCSPMKGHSHVYWYRQLPEEGLKFMVYLQKENIIDESGMPKERFSAEFPKEGPSILRIQQVVRGDSAAYFCASSPPGVFTEAFFGQGTRLTVV.

The chain is built from TRBV7-2 and TRBJ2-3; 10 nucleotides line up with TRBD2. V was pared by 1 base and J by 4 bases, with 11 bases of the junction left unmatched. Germline lookup yields CDR1 SGHTA and CDR2 FQGNSA. The length of the CDR3 is 18 residues. CDR3 sequence reads: CASSLVASGSAGADTQYF. The CDR3 DNA is TGTGCCAGCAGCTTAGTCGCTAGCGGGAGCGCAGGCGCAGATACGCAGTATTTT.

The V call is TRBV10-1, the J call TRBJ2-3; TRBD2 agrees at 7 bases. The V and J ends lost 8 bases and 5 bases, in that order; junction bases with no gene match: 19. CDR1 is WNHNN and CDR2 is SYGVQD in the germline V gene (reference sequence). CDR3 length: 17 residues. The CDR3 DNA reads TGCGCCAGCGGAGGAAGATCCGGGACTAACGGAGGAGATACGCAGTATTTT. Protein product: CASGGRSGTNGGDTQYF.

This sequence joins TRBV29-1 and TRBJ1-1; D not resolved. Germline CDR1 reads SQVTM; CDR2 reads ANQGSEA. The germline V and J ends were trimmed by 0 bases and 4 bases, with 9 bases remaining between them. The CDR3 consists of 13 residues. CDR3 region: CSVEEGPSTEAFF. For the CDR3, the DNA is TGCAGCGTTGAAGAAGGCCCGAGCACTGAAGCTTTCTTT.

This clone was picked up one time. This chain joins TRBV11-3 and TRBJ1-1; no definite D call. Germline lookup yields CDR1 SGHNT and CDR2 YENEEA. There are 13 residues in the CDR3. V lost 5 bases and J 1 base, leaving 8 bases between the germline ends. The CDR3 sequence: CASSLSGNTEAFF. CDR3 bases: TGTGCCAGCAGCCTCAGTGGGAACACTGAAGCTTTCTTT.